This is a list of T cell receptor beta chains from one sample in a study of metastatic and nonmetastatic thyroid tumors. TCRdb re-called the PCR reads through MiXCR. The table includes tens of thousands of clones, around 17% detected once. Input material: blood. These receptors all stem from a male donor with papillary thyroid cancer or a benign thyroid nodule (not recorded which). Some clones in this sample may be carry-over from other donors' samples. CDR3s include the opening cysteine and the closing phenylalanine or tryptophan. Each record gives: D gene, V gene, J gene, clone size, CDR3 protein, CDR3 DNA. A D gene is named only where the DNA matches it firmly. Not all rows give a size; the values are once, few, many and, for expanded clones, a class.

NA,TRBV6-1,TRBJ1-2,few,CASSPDGGYGYTF,TGTGCCAGCAGTCCCGACGGGGGCTATGGCTACACCTTC
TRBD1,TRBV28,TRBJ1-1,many,CASSPPGQGAWMNTEAFF,TGTGCCAGCAGTCCTCCGGGACAGGGGGCATGGATGAACACTGAAGCTTTCTTT
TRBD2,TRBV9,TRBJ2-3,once,CASSVASGRGDTQYF,TGTGCCAGCAGCGTAGCTAGCGGGAGAGGAGATACGCAGTATTTT
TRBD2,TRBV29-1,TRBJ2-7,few,CSVVVLAGVSEQYF,TGCAGCGTTGTTGTGCTAGCGGGAGTGAGCGAGCAGTACTTC
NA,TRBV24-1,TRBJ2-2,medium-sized,CATSRASDGFTGELFF,TGTGCCACCAGTCGCGCTAGCGATGGGTTCACCGGGGAGCTGTTTTTT
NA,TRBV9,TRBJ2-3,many,CASSPVREFMSDTQYF,TGTGCCAGCAGCCCCGTACGGGAGTTCATGTCAGATACGCAGTATTTT
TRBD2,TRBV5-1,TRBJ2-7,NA,CASRVSGTSYEQYF,TGCGCCAGCAGAGTCAGCGGGACCTCCTACGAGCAGTACTTC
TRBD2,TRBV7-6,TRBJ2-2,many,CASSLTSGITGELFF,TGTGCCAGCAGCCTGACTAGCGGGATCACCGGGGAGCTGTTTTTT
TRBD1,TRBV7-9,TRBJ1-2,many,CASRGDRDSYGYTF,TGTGCCAGCAGGGGAGACCGGGACAGCTATGGCTACACCTTC
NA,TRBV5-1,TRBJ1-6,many,CASSLGLQNSPLHF,TGCGCCAGCAGCTTGGGACTGCAAAATTCACCCCTCCACTTT
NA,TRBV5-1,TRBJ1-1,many,CASSAPEDSPTMNTEAFF,TGCGCCAGCAGCGCCCCGGAGGACAGCCCCACTATGAACACTGAAGCTTTCTTT
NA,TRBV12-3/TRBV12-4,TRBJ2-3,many,CASSFRLSTDTQYF,TGTGCCAGCAGTTTCCGACTCAGCACAGATACGCAGTATTTT
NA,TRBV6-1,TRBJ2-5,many,CASRGKETQYF,TGTGCCAGCAGGGGTAAAGAGACCCAGTACTTC
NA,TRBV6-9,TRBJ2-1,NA,CASSYPEQFF,TGTGCCAGCAGTTATCCTGAGCAGTTCTTC
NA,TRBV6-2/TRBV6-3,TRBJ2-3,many,CASSYHTDTQYF,TGTGCCAGCAGTTACCACACAGATACGCAGTATTTT
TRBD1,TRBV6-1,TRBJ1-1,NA,CASSAQQGGSTEAFF,TGTGCCAGCAGTGCCCAACAGGGGGGAAGCACTGAAGCTTTCTTT
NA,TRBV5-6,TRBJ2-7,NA,CASSTYSYEQYF,TGTGCCAGCAGCACTTACAGCTACGAGCAGTACTTC
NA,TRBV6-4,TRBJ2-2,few,CASSVWVDGTGELFF,TGTGCCAGCAGTGTGTGGGTGGACGGCACCGGGGAGCTGTTTTTT
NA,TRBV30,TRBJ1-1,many,CAWSSRGANTEAFF,TGTGCCTGGAGTTCTAGGGGAGCGAACACTGAAGCTTTCTTT
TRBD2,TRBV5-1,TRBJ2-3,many,CASSRGAGGETDTQYF,TGCGCCAGCAGCCGTGGGGCGGGAGGTGAGACAGATACGCAGTATTTT
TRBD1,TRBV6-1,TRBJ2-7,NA,CASRSVTTRGRLYEQYF,TGTGCCAGCAGATCAGTTACAACCAGGGGGCGCCTATACGAGCAGTACTTC
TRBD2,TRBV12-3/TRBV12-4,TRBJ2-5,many,CASSGLAAWETQYF,TGTGCCAGCAGTGGACTAGCGGCCTGGGAGACCCAGTACTTC
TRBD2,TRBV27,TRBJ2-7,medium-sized,CASSPRTSGTYEQYF,TGTGCCAGCAGTCCCCGGACTAGCGGGACCTACGAGCAGTACTTC
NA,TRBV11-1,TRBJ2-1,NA,CASSPPGAGESNEQFF,TGTGCCAGCAGCCCCCCCGGTGCGGGTGAATCTAATGAGCAGTTCTTC
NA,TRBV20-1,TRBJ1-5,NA,CSARDGRGGGQPQHF,TGCAGTGCTAGAGACGGGCGAGGAGGCGGTCAGCCCCAGCATTTT
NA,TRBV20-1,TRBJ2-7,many,CSAYYVSYEQYF,TGCAGTGCTTACTACGTGAGCTACGAGCAGTACTTC
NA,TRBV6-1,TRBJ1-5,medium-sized,CASRLSLNQPQHF,TGTGCCAGCAGGTTGAGCCTTAATCAGCCCCAGCATTTT
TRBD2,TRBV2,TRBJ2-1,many,CASRRGGGADGEQFF,TGTGCCAGCAGGCGGGGCGGGGGGGCGGACGGTGAGCAGTTCTTC
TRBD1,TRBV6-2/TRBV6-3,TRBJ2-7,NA,CASSPSPPSRGRRTGNEQYF,TGTGCCAGCAGTCCCAGCCCGCCGAGCCGGGGCCGAAGGACAGGGAACGAGCAGTACTTC
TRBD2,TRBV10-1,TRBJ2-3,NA,CASGEPLAGGIDTDTQYF,TGCGCCAGCGGTGAGCCACTAGCGGGAGGTATCGATACAGATACGCAGTATTTT
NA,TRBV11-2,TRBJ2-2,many,CASSLDSSRGGTGELFF,TGTGCCAGCAGCTTAGATTCGTCGAGGGGGGGGACCGGGGAGCTGTTTTTT
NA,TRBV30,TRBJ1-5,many,CAWSVWGGHQPQHF,TGTGCCTGGAGTGTATGGGGAGGGCATCAGCCCCAGCATTTT
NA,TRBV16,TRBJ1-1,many,CASSQFLGSPGDDEAFF,TGTGCCAGCAGCCAATTCCTGGGCAGCCCTGGGGATGATGAAGCTTTCTTT
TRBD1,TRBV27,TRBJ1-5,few,CASTLLGTGINQPQHF,TGTGCCAGCACCCTCCTGGGGACAGGGATCAATCAGCCCCAGCATTTT
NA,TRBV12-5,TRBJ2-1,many,CASGLGLNEQFF,TGTGCTAGTGGTTTGGGGCTCAATGAGCAGTTCTTC
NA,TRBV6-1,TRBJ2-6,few,CASSEGSEANVLTF,TGTGCCAGCAGTGAGGGCTCTGAGGCAAACGTCCTGACTTTC
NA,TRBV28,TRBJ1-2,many,CASRPGHLYGYTF,TGTGCCAGCAGGCCGGGACACCTATATGGCTACACCTTC
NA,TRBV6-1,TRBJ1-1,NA,CASRTTLGAEAFF,TGTGCCAGCCGTACCACCTTAGGCGCTGAAGCTTTCTTT
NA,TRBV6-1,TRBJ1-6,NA,CASSDEGFRSPLHF,TGTGCCAGCAGTGACGAGGGTTTTAGATCACCCCTCCACTTT
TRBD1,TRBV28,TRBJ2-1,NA,CASRTGQVGNNEQFF,TGTGCCAGCAGGACGGGACAGGTTGGAAACAATGAGCAGTTCTTC
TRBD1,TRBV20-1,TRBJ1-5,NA,CSARGDSPNQPQHF,TGCAGTGCTAGAGGGGACAGCCCAAATCAGCCCCAGCATTTT
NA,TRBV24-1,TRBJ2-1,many,CATSDLGEYNEQFF,TGTGCCACCAGTGATTTAGGAGAGTACAATGAGCAGTTCTTC
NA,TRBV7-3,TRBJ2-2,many,CASSRNGGELFF,TGTGCCAGCAGCCGAAATGGCGGGGAGCTGTTTTTT
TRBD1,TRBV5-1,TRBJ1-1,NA,CASSPEVTGNPTEAFF,TGCGCCAGCAGCCCGGAGGTGACAGGGAACCCCACTGAAGCTTTCTTT
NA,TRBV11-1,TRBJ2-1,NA,CASSPSGLTYNEQFF,TGTGCCAGCAGTCCGTCCGGCTTGACCTACAATGAGCAGTTCTTC
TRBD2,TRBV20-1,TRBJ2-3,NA,CSARASGGADTQYF,TGCAGTGCCAGAGCTAGTGGGGGGGCAGATACGCAGTATTTT
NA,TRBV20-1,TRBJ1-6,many,CSARVQGYRSPLHF,TGCAGTGCTAGGGTCCAGGGATATCGGTCACCCCTCCACTTT
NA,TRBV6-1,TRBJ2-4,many,CASSYPPQGGAKNIQYF,TGTGCCAGCAGTTATCCCCCCCAGGGGGGCGCCAAAAACATTCAGTACTTC
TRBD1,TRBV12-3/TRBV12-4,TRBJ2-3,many,CASSHAPGTDYTDTQYF,TGTGCCAGCAGCCACGCCCCCGGGACAGACTACACAGATACGCAGTATTTT
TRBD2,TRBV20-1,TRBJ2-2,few,CSARIRGRETTGELFF,TGCAGTGCTAGAATAAGAGGGCGGGAGACCACCGGGGAGCTGTTTTTT
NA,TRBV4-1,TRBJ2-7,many,CASSQIQGPSYEQYF,TGCGCCAGCAGCCAAATCCAGGGCCCCTCCTACGAGCAGTACTTC
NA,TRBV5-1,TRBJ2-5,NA,CAGSLAWPQETQYF,TGCGCCGGCAGCTTGGCCTGGCCACAAGAGACCCAGTACTTC
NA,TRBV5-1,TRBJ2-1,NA,CASSYGAGNEQFF,TGCGCCAGCAGCTACGGAGCCGGCAATGAGCAGTTCTTC